Following are 20 T cell receptor beta chains from one sample sequenced in a study of T cell responses to AZD1222 COVID-19 vaccine. Libraries were prepared by immunoSEQ multiplex PCR; TCRdb keeps only in-frame clonotypes and omits some of them. The sample contains about 85,000 clones, approximately 90% of which appear only once. Sequenced material: peripheral blood, taken on day 0 of AZD1222 vaccination. Every receptor here comes from an adult in good health.

The CDR3 DNA reads as TGTGCCAGCAGTACGACAGGCGGGAACACCGGGGAGCTGTTTTTT. Its translation is CASSTTGGNTGELFF. This rearrangement joins TRBV9 to TRBJ2-2, with D possibly being TRBD1 (6 bases). This CDR3 is 15 amino acids long. Trimming removed 5 bases from V and 1 base from J, with 12 bases in between. Looked up from germline, CDR1 is SGDLS and CDR2 is YYNGEE.

The V and J genes are TRBV4-1 and TRBJ1-1; 8 bases agree with TRBD1. V lost 4 bases, J lost 2 bases, and 9 bases stayed unmatched. Germline V gene sequence: CDR1 MGHRA, CDR2 YSYEKL. The CDR3 is made up of 16 amino acids. Here the CDR3 DNA reads TGCGCCAGCAGCCCTGGGGACAGGCGAACTAACACTGAAGCTTTCTTT. Its protein product is CASSPGDRRTNTEAFF.

J is TRBJ2-5 and V is TRBV19, with TRBD1 matching over 10 bases. V lost 5 bases and J lost 5; bases outside the gene matches: 14. Per the germline V gene, CDR1 is LNHDA and CDR2 is SQIVND (reference sequence). CDR3 length: 17 amino acids. Written as DNA, the CDR3 is TGTGCCAGTAGTGCTTCCGGGACAGGGGTTTTCGCGGAGACCCAGTACTTC. It yields the protein CASSASGTGVFAETQYF. Drawing the rest from reference TRBV19 and TRBJ2-5, the complete variable domain is DGGITQSPKYLFRKEGQNVTLSCEQNLNHDAMYWYRQDPGQGLRLIYYSQIVNDFQKGDIAEGYSVSREKKESFPLTVTSAQKNPTAFYLCASSASGTGVFAETQYFGPGTRLLVL.

The chain uses TRBV27 and TRBJ1-2; the D gene is possibly TRBD1 (6 bases). In germline, CDR1 is MNHEY, CDR2 SMNVEV (reference sequence). The CDR3 runs 13 residues. V was shortened by 6 bases and J by 6 bases, with 14 bases between the two germline ends. In DNA form, the CDR3 reads TGTGCCAGCAGGGGACACCTAGGCAATGGCTACACCTTC. Encoded protein: CASRGHLGNGYTF.

The V and J genes are TRBV3-1 (or the pseudogene TRBV3-2) and TRBJ2-7, with 9 positions matching TRBD2. V lost 3 bases to trimming and J lost 5 bases; unmatched junction nucleotides: 5. CDR3 length: 14 residues. Germline values: CDR1 LGHDT, CDR2 YNNKEL (reference sequence). The CDR3 reads CASSHLAGINEQYF. CDR3 DNA: TGTGCCAGCAGCCACCTAGCGGGGATCAACGAGCAGTACTTC.

CDR3 in amino acids: CASSKAAPVLTSGNTIYF. DNA of the CDR3: TGTGCCAGCAGCAAAGCCGCTCCCGTCCTCACATCTGGAAACACCATATATTTT. The chain employs TRBV21-1 and TRBJ1-3; the D call TRBD1 from the table was never checked on the DNA. TRBV21-1 is described as a pseudogene. The CDR3 extends over 18 amino acids.

The chain links TRBV7-2 to TRBJ2-1; 9 nucleotides agree with TRBD2. Germline loops: CDR1 SGHTA, CDR2 FQGNSA. The CDR3 is 15 residues long. V shed 0 bases and J 7 bases; nucleotides not matched to a gene: 4. The CDR3 here is CASSLAAGGRNEQFF. CDR3 in DNA: TGTGCCAGCAGCTTAGCGGCGGGGGGGAGGAATGAGCAGTTCTTC.

This chain links TRBV19 with TRBJ1-2, with D perhaps matching TRBD1 (5 bases). From germline, CDR1 is LNHDA and CDR2 SQIVND (reference sequence). V lost 7 bases and J lost 3, with 21 bases in between. The CDR3 loop spans 16 amino acids. The CDR3: CASTNHRGTVDYGYTF. The CDR3 coding sequence is TGTGCCAGTACCAACCATAGGGGAACGGTTGACTATGGCTACACCTTC.

V and J are TRBV5-1 and TRBJ2-6, with D uncertain. The germline gives CDR1 SGHRS, CDR2 YFSETQ. V lost 4 bases and J lost 0, with 11 bases in between. CDR3 length: 16 residues. The CDR3 DNA reads as TGCGCCAGCAGCCTGGTTGGGCCCTCTGGGGCCAACGTCCTGACTTTC. Its translation is CASSLVGPSGANVLTF.

V is TRBV2 and J is TRBJ2-7; 7 bases fit TRBD1. The trim removed 6 bases at V and 0 bases at J, leaving 8 bases unmatched. Germline CDR1 reads SNHLY; CDR2 reads FYNNEI. The CDR3 is 15 residues long. The CDR3: CASRERGLPSYEQYF. As DNA, the CDR3 is TGTGCCAGCAGGGAAAGGGGGCTGCCCTCCTACGAGCAGTACTTC.

V is TRBV6-2 or TRBV6-3 and J is TRBJ2-3, with D perhaps TRBD2 (5 bases). The CDR3 extends over 14 amino acids. Germline V gene data show CDR1 as MNHEY and CDR2 as SVGEGT. Trimming left V 7 bases short and J 3 bases short, with 14 bases between. The CDR3 DNA is TGTGCCAGCAACCCCGCGGGCAAAACAGATACGCAGTATTTT. It encodes CASNPAGKTDTQYF.

V and J are TRBV7-2 and TRBJ2-5; 10 nucleotides align to TRBD2. This CDR3 spans 15 amino acids. V lost 3 bases, J lost 4 bases, and 5 bases stayed unmatched. Germline V CDR1 and CDR2: SGHTA, FQGNSA. CDR3 in DNA: TGTGCCAGCAGCTTGAGAGCGGGGGGGTCAGAGACCCAGTACTTC. It specifies CASSLRAGGSETQYF.

This rearrangement joins TRBV19 to TRBJ1-1; D is possibly TRBD1 (6 bases). In germline, CDR1 is LNHDA, CDR2 SQIVND (reference sequence). The CDR3 runs to 14 residues. V was shortened by 6 bases and J by 4 bases, with 15 bases between the two germline ends. The CDR3 DNA follows: TGTGCCAGTAGGCAACAGGGATGGACCACTGAAGCTTTCTTT. Its protein product is CASRQQGWTTEAFF.

V gene TRBV18 combines with J gene TRBJ1-1, with D tentatively TRBD1 (5 bases). CDR1 is KGHSH and CDR2 is LQKENI in the germline V gene. Trimming stripped 6 bases from V and 1 base from J, with 12 bases between. There are 14 residues in the CDR3. This chain's CDR3 is CASSQDNKNTEAFF. The DNA of the CDR3 is TGTGCCAGCTCGCAGGACAACAAGAACACTGAAGCTTTCTTT.

This chain links TRBV6-5 with TRBJ1-4; 8 nucleotides line up with TRBD1. The CDR3 covers 15 residues. Unmatched junction bases numbered 4, after V lost 5 bases and J lost 2 bases. Germline V gives CDR1 MNHEY, CDR2 SVGAGI. As DNA, the CDR3 is TGTGCCAGCAGTAAAAACAGGGGGACTAATGAAAAACTGTTTTTT. Protein product: CASSKNRGTNEKLFF.

The chain joins TRBV2 to TRBJ1-5; unclear D gene. CDR1 SNHLY and CDR2 FYNNEI come from the germline V gene. This CDR3 region has 12 residues. V was cut by 5 bases and J by 7 bases, with 9 bases left in between. In DNA form, the CDR3 reads TGTGCCAGCAGTTGGACCGGCCAGCCCCAGCATTTT. Amino acid sequence: CASSWTGQPQHF.

The rearrangement uses TRBV28 and TRBJ2-7; the match to TRBD2 covers 13 bases. CDR3 length equals 15 residues. The germline V gene encodes CDR1 MDHEN and CDR2 SYDVKM. The V and J ends lost 2 bases and 4 bases, in that order; junction bases with no gene match: 2. CDR3 bases: TGTGCCAGCAGTTTAGGACTAGCGGGAGTGTACGAGCAGTACTTC. Translated, it gives CASSLGLAGVYEQYF.

CDR3 DNA sequence: TGTGCCTGGAGTGTTGGGACAGGCGAGCAGTACTTC. This gives the protein CAWSVGTGEQYF. V gene TRBV30 combines with J gene TRBJ2-7; 8 nucleotides match TRBD1. J lost 6 bases, V lost 0 bases, and 1 base had no gene match. Germline V CDR1 and CDR2: GTSNPN, SVGIG (reference sequence). This CDR3 is built from 12 residues.

The CDR3 loop is CAISEPGSSGGNEQFF. The DNA of the CDR3 is TGTGCCATCAGTGAGCCGGGGTCCTCGGGCGGAAATGAGCAGTTCTTC. The rearrangement uses TRBV10-3 and TRBJ2-1, with D possibly TRBD2 on 5 matching bases. CDR1 is ENHRY, CDR2 SYGVKD, per germline. V lost 2 bases to trimming and J lost 7 bases, with 18 bases between them. The CDR3 extends over 16 amino acids.

The CDR3 sequence: CASSQDWTVYNEQFF. Written as DNA, the CDR3 is TGCGCCAGCAGCCAAGACTGGACAGTTTACAATGAGCAGTTCTTC. V and J are TRBV4-1 and TRBJ2-1, with D perhaps matching TRBD1 (6 bases). The CDR3 runs 15 residues. CDR1 and CDR2 from the germline V gene are MGHRA and YSYEKL. V was pared by 0 bases and J by 4 bases, with 10 bases between.